Below are 27 T cell receptor beta chains sequenced from a single sample in a study of blood T cell repertoires in COVID-19. Method: immunoSEQ multiplex PCR; TCRdb's copy keeps in-frame clones and lacks some. The sample yields over 600,000 clones, about 87% seen once. The material sequenced was peripheral blood. The receptors here all came from a woman aged 18-29 years with acute or convalescent COVID-19.

The chain combines TRBV24-1 with TRBJ1-3; no reliable D call. The CDR3 covers 14 residues. V was clipped by 9 bases and J by 0 bases, with 11 bases between them. Germline V CDR1 and CDR2: KGHDR, SFDVKD. As DNA, the CDR3 is TGTGCCACCGCCGGGGATCCCTCTGGAAACACCATATATTTT. Amino acids: CATAGDPSGNTIYF.

The rearrangement uses TRBV24-1 and TRBJ2-2, with 7 bases aligning to TRBD2. V lost 5 bases and J lost 4; bases outside the gene matches: 0. Germline V CDR1 and CDR2: KGHDR, SFDVKD. This CDR3 has 13 amino acids. In nucleotides, the CDR3 is TGTGCCACCAGTGGGGGGGGCACCGGGGAGCTGTTTTTT. Its translation: CATSGGGTGELFF.

This chain links TRBV7-6 with TRBJ1-2, with D maybe TRBD1 (6 bases). Between the trimmed V and J ends, which lost 5 bases and 2 bases, there was a span of 18 bases. Germline CDR1 reads SGHVS; CDR2 reads FNYEAQ. The CDR3 is made up of 16 amino acids. In DNA, the CDR3 is TGTGCCAGCAGCCAGGGGCCGGGATTGGGAAACTATGGCTACACCTTC. Its translation is CASSQGPGLGNYGYTF.

This chain links TRBV2 with TRBJ2-1, with TRBD2 matching 15 bases. This CDR3 spans 14 amino acids. J gave up 6 bases and V 6 bases, and 0 bases lay outside the gene matches. Germline CDR1 SNHLY, CDR2 FYNNEI. CDR3 sequence (DNA): TGTGCCAGCAGGGGACTAGCGGGGGGCAATGAGCAGTTCTTC. Translating gives CASRGLAGGNEQFF.

The chain joins TRBV5-6 to TRBJ2-7; 7 bases are a match to TRBD1. CDR3 size: 15 residues. J was trimmed by 2 bases and V by 4 bases; bases with no gene match: 9. Germline lookup yields CDR1 SGHDT and CDR2 YYEEEE. The CDR3 is CASSPGQLTTYEQYF. DNA of the CDR3: TGTGCCAGCAGCCCGGGACAGCTAACGACCTACGAGCAGTACTTC.

The rearrangement links TRBV24-1 to TRBJ2-7; D perhaps matches TRBD1 (5 bases). Germline CDR1 and CDR2: KGHDR and SFDVKD. This CDR3 contains 13 residues. V lost 8 bases and J 6 bases, leaving 16 bases between the germline ends. The CDR3, as DNA: TGTGCCACCAAAGGGGAAGGAATCGGCGAGCAGTACTTC. Protein sequence: CATKGEGIGEQYF.

With respect to this clone: Other DNA sequences in the sample encode the same CDR3. V is TRBV27 and J is TRBJ1-1; TRBD1 matches 10 bases. The CDR3 runs 14 residues. CDR1 is MNHEY and CDR2 is SMNVEV in the germline V gene (reference sequence). Trimming at V came to 3 bases and at J to 5 bases, leaving 3 bases not matched to a gene. In nucleotides, the CDR3 is TGTGCCAGCAGTTTTGGGACAGGGGTTACTGAAGCTTTCTTT. Translated: CASSFGTGVTEAFF.

The sample holds a few counts of this clone. The rearrangement joins TRBV18 to TRBJ1-1; the match to TRBD1 covers 7 bases. The CDR3 runs to 16 residues. Trimming cost V 6 bases and J 0 bases; bases outside gene matches: 10. The germline CDR1 and CDR2 sequences are KGHSH and LQKENI. CDR3 DNA: TGTGCCAGCTCCCGACAGGGCCGGCAGGTGAACACTGAAGCTTTCTTT. Residues: CASSRQGRQVNTEAFF.

The J gene is TRBJ2-7, the V gene TRBV9, with 11 nucleotides matching TRBD2. The CDR3 has 15 residues. CDR1 SGDLS and CDR2 YYNGEE come from the germline V gene. Trimming removed 5 bases from V and 3 bases from J; junction bases left unmatched: 7. In DNA, the CDR3 is TGTGCCAGCAGTACCACTAGCGGGGGACTCTACGAGCAGTACTTC. This encodes CASSTTSGGLYEQYF.

V usage is TRBV15 and J usage is TRBJ1-2, with TRBD1 as a possible D gene (5 bases). V gave up 1 base and J gave up 3 bases, with 12 bases separating them. This CDR3 contains 15 residues. Germline CDR1 is LNHNV and CDR2 is YYDKDF (reference sequence). The DNA of the CDR3 is TGTGCCACCAGCAGAGTGGGTGGGGGGGACTATGGCTACACCTTC. Protein sequence: CATSRVGGGDYGYTF.

The chain is built from TRBV3-1 (or the pseudogene TRBV3-2) and TRBJ1-4; 8 nucleotides agree with TRBD1. V lost 4 bases to trimming and J lost 7 bases; unmatched junction nucleotides: 2. CDR1 and CDR2 (germline): LGHDT, YNNKEL (reference sequence). This CDR3 comprises 13 residues. The CDR3 loop reads CASSPGTGEKLFF. In DNA, the CDR3 is TGTGCCAGCAGCCCCGGGACAGGTGAAAAACTGTTTTTT.

The rearrangement uses TRBV7-2 and TRBJ1-1, with a possible D match to TRBD1 (5 bases). From germline, CDR1 is SGHTA and CDR2 FQGNSA. The CDR3 runs to 16 residues. V lost 0 bases to trimming and J lost 0 bases, with 11 bases between them. This CDR3 is CASSLATGNMNTEAFF. The CDR3 coding sequence is TGTGCCAGCAGCTTAGCTACAGGAAACATGAACACTGAAGCTTTCTTT.

The CDR3 DNA reads as TGTGCCACCACAGGGTCAAGCTCCTACGAGCAGTACTTC. This encodes CATTGSSSYEQYF. The J gene is TRBJ2-7, the V gene TRBV11-2; perhaps TRBD1 as D (6 bases). Germline lookup yields CDR1 SGHAT and CDR2 FQNNGV. This CDR3 comprises 13 residues. The V end was cut by 10 bases, the J end by 0 bases, with 13 bases between.

The rearrangement links TRBV6-5 to TRBJ1-1; D ambiguous. V was cut by 8 bases and J by 3 bases, with 13 bases left in between. The CDR3 extends over 13 amino acids. Germline CDR1 is MNHEY and CDR2 is SVGAGI. The CDR3 here is CASGRRADTEAFF. The CDR3 DNA reads TGTGCCAGCGGTAGGCGGGCGGACACTGAAGCTTTCTTT.

The V and J genes are TRBV5-8 and TRBJ2-7; TRBD1 matches at 9 bases. The CDR3 totals 14 residues. CDR1 is SGHTS, CDR2 YDEGEE, per germline. V lost 3 bases, J lost 6 bases, and 7 bases stayed unmatched. This chain's CDR3 is CASSWGTGSGEQYF. The CDR3 DNA reads as TGTGCCAGCAGCTGGGGGACAGGGTCTGGCGAGCAGTACTTC.

V and J are TRBV6-1 and TRBJ2-1; D perhaps matches TRBD1 (6 bases). Germline assignment: CDR1 MNHNS and CDR2 SASEGT. V was trimmed by 0 bases and J by 0 bases, leaving 9 bases between them. The CDR3 runs to 16 residues. DNA for the CDR3: TGTGCCAGCAGTGAAGCGCTGGGGGCCTCCTACAATGAGCAGTTCTTC. It yields the protein CASSEALGASYNEQFF.

The V gene is TRBV19, the J gene TRBJ1-1; D is unresolved. The germline V gene has CDR1 LNHDA and CDR2 SQIVND (reference sequence). Trimming pared 6 bases from V and 0 bases from J, leaving 8 bases between. The CDR3 has 13 amino acids. CDR3 bases: TGTGCCAGTAGATTGGCCCTGAACACTGAAGCTTTCTTT. As protein: CASRLALNTEAFF.

This chain connects TRBV18 to TRBJ1-1, with 7 positions matching TRBD1. CDR1 KGHSH and CDR2 LQKENI come from the germline V gene. Trimming cost V 3 bases and J 5 bases; bases outside gene matches: 12. The CDR3 is 16 residues long. The CDR3 DNA is TGTGCCAGCTCACCCACCGTACATACAGGGGCGACTGAAGCTTTCTTT. Its protein product is CASSPTVHTGATEAFF.

The gene calls are TRBV7-9 and TRBJ2-7, with D possibly TRBD2 on 5 matching bases. Trimming left V 1 base short and J 7 bases short, with 8 bases between. The V gene's germline CDR1 is SEHNR and CDR2 FQNEAQ (reference sequence). The CDR3 consists of 12 residues. CDR3 amino acids: CASSLGEREQYF. In nucleotides, the CDR3 is TGTGCCAGCAGCTTAGGGGAGAGGGAGCAGTACTTC. Full variable domain (rest looked up from reference TRBV7-9 and TRBJ2-7): DTGVSQNPRHKITKRGQNVTFRCDPISEHNRLYWYRQTLGQGPEFLTYFQNEAQLEKSRLLSDRFSAERPKGSFSTLEIQRTEQGDSAMYLCASSLGEREQYFGPGTRLTVT.

The chain is built from TRBV13 and TRBJ1-2, with unresolved D. V shed 8 bases and J shed 4 bases, with 17 bases lying between them. The CDR3 spans 14 residues. Looked up from germline, CDR1 is PRHDT and CDR2 is FYEKMQ (reference sequence). The DNA for the CDR3 is TGTGCCAGCCATAGAGGGCACCTGTCCTATGGCTACACCTTC. It is translated as CASHRGHLSYGYTF.

The V call is TRBV4-1, the J call TRBJ2-1; D is unresolved. CDR3 length: 13 residues. CDR1 is MGHRA and CDR2 is YSYEKL in the germline V gene. The V end was cut by 4 bases, the J end by 5 bases, with 9 bases between. The CDR3 sequence is CASSPSRHNEQFF. CDR3 in DNA: TGCGCCAGCAGCCCCTCTCGTCACAATGAGCAGTTCTTC.

V is TRBV9 and J is TRBJ2-7; 8 bases agree with TRBD1. With 4 bases clipped from V and 2 bases from J, the junction kept 8 bases outside the gene matches. From germline, CDR1 is SGDLS and CDR2 YYNGEE. The CDR3 is made up of 15 amino acids. The CDR3 DNA is TGTGCCAGCAGCCCAGACAGGGGCCGAACCTACGAGCAGTACTTC. It codes for CASSPDRGRTYEQYF.

V is TRBV19 and J is TRBJ2-7; 9 bases align to TRBD1. CDR1 and CDR2 (germline): LNHDA, SQIVND (reference sequence). The junction had 9 bases not matched to a gene; V was cut back by 5 bases and J by 4 bases. The CDR3 is 15 amino acids. CDR3 in DNA: TGTGCCAGTAGTCTCCCAGGACAGGGGAGGTACGAGCAGTACTTC. Protein product: CASSLPGQGRYEQYF.

The chain carries TRBV4-3 and TRBJ2-1; 11 nucleotides align to TRBD2. Trimming took 2 bases from V and 5 from J; bases not matched to a gene: 8. The CDR3 consists of 17 residues. Germline V CDR1 and CDR2: LGHNA, YSLEER. In DNA form, the CDR3 reads TGCGCCAGCAGCCAAACACTAGCGGGGGATCGGGACAATGAGCAGTTCTTC. Protein sequence: CASSQTLAGDRDNEQFF.

The chain has TRBV19 and TRBJ2-1, with D perhaps matching TRBD2 (8 bases). This CDR3 spans 16 amino acids. Trimming cost V 2 bases and J 7 bases, with 18 bases left between them. Germline V gives CDR1 LNHDA, CDR2 SQIVND (reference sequence). In DNA form, the CDR3 reads TGTGCCAGTAGTATAAGCGGGAGAAGGGGACAGAATGAGCAGTTCTTC. This gives the protein CASSISGRRGQNEQFF.

This rearrangement joins TRBV14 to TRBJ1-2; 7 positions match TRBD1. Germline V CDR1 and CDR2: SGHDN, FVKESK. V trimming: 3 bases; J trimming: 4 bases; junction bases outside the gene matches: 5. CDR3 length equals 14 residues. The CDR3 loop reads CASSQFGTVYGYTF. The CDR3 DNA reads TGTGCCAGCAGCCAGTTTGGGACAGTCTATGGCTACACCTTC. Supplemented by reference TRBV14 and TRBJ1-2, the full variable domain reads EAGVTQFPSHSVIEKGQTVTLRCDPISGHDNLYWYRRVMGKEIKFLLHFVKESKQDESGMPNNRFLAERTGGTYSTLKVQPAELEDSGVYFCASSQFGTVYGYTFGSGTRLTVV.

About this clone: The same CDR3 also results from other DNA sequences found in this sample. The chain couples TRBV5-1 to TRBJ1-4; maybe TRBD1 (6 bases). CDR3 length: 12 residues. Germline V gene data show CDR1 as SGHRS and CDR2 as YFSETQ. Trimming removed 2 bases at V and 7 bases at J, with 6 bases between. The CDR3 is CASSLGGEKLFF. The DNA for the CDR3 is TGCGCCAGCAGCTTAGGGGGTGAAAAACTGTTTTTT.